Listed below are T cell receptor beta chains from one sample, sequenced in a study of blood T cell repertoires in COVID-19. The data were produced by immunoSEQ multiplex PCR, yet TCRdb's version contains in-frame clones alone and is incomplete. The sample comprises about 29,000 clones, around 89% of which are singletons, and about 3.2% rests with the top ten. Sequencing input: peripheral blood. The receptors derive from a human donor in a cohort sampled during active COVID-19. Both conserved end residues are part of each CDR3. The D gene is left open where the match is weak. The size of a clone is reported for some rows only, either as once, few or many, or as a class for expanded clones.

cdr3_length: 15; d_call: TRBD2; clone_size: .; j_call: TRBJ2-5; v_call: TRBV5-1; cdr3_nt: TGCGCCAGCAGCTTCCTGGACTCTGGCGGGGGGGCCCAGTACTTC; cdr3_aa: CASSFLDSGGGAQYF
cdr3_length: 20; d_call: TRBD2; clone_size: .; j_call: TRBJ2-7; v_call: TRBV6-2/TRBV6-3; cdr3_nt: TGTGCCAGCAGTTATTTTCTATCTCGGTCTAGCGGGGGCCTCTCCTACGAGCAGTACTTC; cdr3_aa: CASSYFLSRSSGGLSYEQYF
cdr3_length: 17; d_call: .; clone_size: .; j_call: TRBJ1-2; v_call: TRBV6-2/TRBV6-3; cdr3_nt: TGTGCCAGCAGTTACTTTGGAGGAACTTACATTAACTATGGCTACACCTTC; cdr3_aa: CASSYFGGTYINYGYTF
cdr3_length: 17; d_call: .; clone_size: .; j_call: TRBJ1-1; v_call: TRBV29-1; cdr3_nt: TGCAGCGTTGGTAGGCCCTCGACAGGTCGCATGAACACTGAAGCTTTCTTT; cdr3_aa: CSVGRPSTGRMNTEAFF
cdr3_length: 15; d_call: TRBD1; clone_size: .; j_call: TRBJ2-1; v_call: TRBV5-1; cdr3_nt: TGCGCCAGCAGCCGGGCCGGGACAGGGGGAGATGAGCAGTTCTTC; cdr3_aa: CASSRAGTGGDEQFF
cdr3_length: 14; d_call: TRBD1; clone_size: .; j_call: TRBJ1-1; v_call: TRBV18; cdr3_nt: TGTGCCAGCTCAACCGGGACAGGGAACACTGAAGCTTTCTTT; cdr3_aa: CASSTGTGNTEAFF
cdr3_length: 13; d_call: .; clone_size: .; j_call: TRBJ2-1; v_call: TRBV5-6; cdr3_nt: TGTGCCAGCAGCGTAGGGGCGTTAAATGAGCAGTTCTTC; cdr3_aa: CASSVGALNEQFF
cdr3_length: 15; d_call: TRBD1; clone_size: .; j_call: TRBJ1-1; v_call: TRBV3-1/TRBV3-2; cdr3_nt: TGTGCCAGCAGCCTTCCGGGACAGATGAACACTGAAGCTTTCTTT; cdr3_aa: CASSLPGQMNTEAFF
cdr3_length: 19; d_call: TRBD2; clone_size: .; j_call: TRBJ2-3; v_call: TRBV10-3; cdr3_nt: TGTGCCATCAGTGGGGGCCCACTGGGAGCGGGGGGGCTTACAGATACGCAGTATTTT; cdr3_aa: CAISGGPLGAGGLTDTQYF
cdr3_length: 16; d_call: TRBD1; clone_size: .; j_call: TRBJ1-3; v_call: TRBV10-2; cdr3_nt: TGCGCCAGCAGTGACACGGACAGGGGCTCTGGAAACACCATATATTTT; cdr3_aa: CASSDTDRGSGNTIYF
cdr3_length: 18; d_call: .; clone_size: .; j_call: TRBJ1-1; v_call: TRBV5-1; cdr3_nt: TGCGCCAGCAGCCCCGTGGTTCCGGGAGGGGGAATGAACACTGAAGCTTTCTTT; cdr3_aa: CASSPVVPGGGMNTEAFF
cdr3_length: 13; d_call: .; clone_size: few; j_call: TRBJ2-5; v_call: TRBV7-2; cdr3_nt: TGTGCCAGCAGTTCCGGACTCCTAGAGACCCAGTACTTC; cdr3_aa: CASSSGLLETQYF
cdr3_length: 13; d_call: .; clone_size: once; j_call: TRBJ1-2; v_call: TRBV4-3; cdr3_nt: TGCGCCAGCAGCCCTGACAGGCTCGTAGGCTACACCTTC; cdr3_aa: CASSPDRLVGYTF
cdr3_length: 15; d_call: .; clone_size: once; j_call: TRBJ2-3; v_call: TRBV6-5; cdr3_nt: TGTGCCAGCAGTTACTCAGGGGGGGGAGGAGATACGCAGTATTTT; cdr3_aa: CASSYSGGGGDTQYF
cdr3_length: 14; d_call: TRBD1; clone_size: few; j_call: TRBJ1-4; v_call: TRBV5-1; cdr3_nt: TGCGCCAGCAGCCGGGGACAGACAGATGAAAAACTGTTTTTT; cdr3_aa: CASSRGQTDEKLFF
cdr3_length: 13; d_call: .; clone_size: .; j_call: TRBJ2-7; v_call: TRBV7-9; cdr3_nt: TGTGCCAGCAGCCGAGGGAGCTCCTACGAGCAGTACTTC; cdr3_aa: CASSRGSSYEQYF
cdr3_length: 14; d_call: TRBD1; clone_size: .; j_call: TRBJ1-5; v_call: TRBV11-2; cdr3_nt: TGTGCCAGCAGCGAGACAGGGGGCGTCCAGCCCCAGCATTTT; cdr3_aa: CASSETGGVQPQHF
cdr3_length: 14; d_call: TRBD1; clone_size: .; j_call: TRBJ2-7; v_call: TRBV5-4; cdr3_nt: TGTGCCAGCAGCTTAGACAGGGGTTCCTACGAGCAGTACTTC; cdr3_aa: CASSLDRGSYEQYF
cdr3_length: 16; d_call: .; clone_size: .; j_call: TRBJ1-2; v_call: TRBV7-2; cdr3_nt: TGTGCCAGCAGCCCGCGGGGTATGTGGGAACCCACGGGCTACACCTTC; cdr3_aa: CASSPRGMWEPTGYTF
cdr3_length: 16; d_call: TRBD2; clone_size: .; j_call: TRBJ2-1; v_call: TRBV6-6; cdr3_nt: TGTGCCAGCACCCTCCGCGGGGGGGGTGGGTGGAATGAGCAGTTCTTC; cdr3_aa: CASTLRGGGGWNEQFF
cdr3_length: 14; d_call: TRBD1; clone_size: .; j_call: TRBJ2-5; v_call: TRBV9; cdr3_nt: TGTGCCAGCAGCAAAACAGGGGGCCTGGAGACCCAGTACTTC; cdr3_aa: CASSKTGGLETQYF
cdr3_length: 14; d_call: TRBD1; clone_size: .; j_call: TRBJ1-1; v_call: TRBV5-4; cdr3_nt: TGTGCCAGCAGCCGGGGACAGCAGAACACTGAAGCTTTCTTT; cdr3_aa: CASSRGQQNTEAFF
cdr3_length: 13; d_call: TRBD2; clone_size: .; j_call: TRBJ2-5; v_call: TRBV10-3; cdr3_nt: TGTGCCACCGTAGCGGGGGTCGAAGAGACCCAGTACTTC; cdr3_aa: CATVAGVEETQYF
cdr3_length: 13; d_call: .; clone_size: .; j_call: TRBJ1-1; v_call: TRBV11-3; cdr3_nt: TGTGCCAGCAGCTCGGGTCCGGACACTGAAGCTTTCTTT; cdr3_aa: CASSSGPDTEAFF
cdr3_length: 16; d_call: TRBD1; clone_size: .; j_call: TRBJ2-1; v_call: TRBV24-1; cdr3_nt: TGTGCCACCAGTGAGTTACAGGGGGCGGGAATCAATGAGCAGTTCTTC; cdr3_aa: CATSELQGAGINEQFF
cdr3_length: 17; d_call: TRBD1; clone_size: .; j_call: TRBJ1-6; v_call: TRBV20-1; cdr3_nt: TGCAGTGCTAGTGTTCCACAGGGGGCCGCGGGATATTCACCCCTCCACTTT; cdr3_aa: CSASVPQGAAGYSPLHF
cdr3_length: 17; d_call: .; clone_size: few; j_call: TRBJ2-7; v_call: TRBV2; cdr3_nt: TGTGCCAGCAGTGAAGCGCTTCCGGGGGAGTTCTCCTACGAGCAGTACTTC; cdr3_aa: CASSEALPGEFSYEQYF
cdr3_length: 15; d_call: .; clone_size: .; j_call: TRBJ2-2; v_call: TRBV5-1; cdr3_nt: TGCGCCAGCAGCCCGCCTGGCAGATACACCGGGGAGCTGTTTTTT; cdr3_aa: CASSPPGRYTGELFF
cdr3_length: 15; d_call: .; clone_size: .; j_call: TRBJ2-1; v_call: TRBV15; cdr3_nt: TGTGCCACCAGCAGAGATTCGCGAACGGTCGATGAGCAGTTCTTC; cdr3_aa: CATSRDSRTVDEQFF
cdr3_length: 14; d_call: .; clone_size: .; j_call: TRBJ2-1; v_call: TRBV7-2; cdr3_nt: TGTGCCAGCAGCTTCAGGACAGACTACAATGAGCAGTTCTTC; cdr3_aa: CASSFRTDYNEQFF
cdr3_length: 15; d_call: .; clone_size: .; j_call: TRBJ1-2; v_call: TRBV6-5; cdr3_nt: TGTGCCAGCAGTTACGATGACACCGCTCGTCGAGGCTACACCTTC; cdr3_aa: CASSYDDTARRGYTF
cdr3_length: 14; d_call: .; clone_size: .; j_call: TRBJ2-5; v_call: TRBV25-1; cdr3_nt: TGTGCCAGCAGTGAACAGGCCTACCAAGAGACCCAGTACTTC; cdr3_aa: CASSEQAYQETQYF
cdr3_length: 12; d_call: .; clone_size: .; j_call: TRBJ2-1; v_call: TRBV12-3/TRBV12-4; cdr3_nt: TGTGCCAGCAGTTTACCCCACCTTAGCCAGTTCTTC; cdr3_aa: CASSLPHLSQFF
cdr3_length: 15; d_call: TRBD1; clone_size: .; j_call: TRBJ1-1; v_call: TRBV28; cdr3_nt: TGTGCCAGCAGTCCCGTAGACAGGGTGGCCACTGAAGCTTTCTTT; cdr3_aa: CASSPVDRVATEAFF
cdr3_length: 15; d_call: .; clone_size: few; j_call: TRBJ2-1; v_call: TRBV5-6; cdr3_nt: TGTGCCAGCAGCTTACGACAAGGAATCTACAATGAGCAGTTCTTC; cdr3_aa: CASSLRQGIYNEQFF
cdr3_length: 12; d_call: .; clone_size: few; j_call: TRBJ2-7; v_call: TRBV27; cdr3_nt: TGTGCCAGCATGAACGGGTCATACGAGCAGTACTTC; cdr3_aa: CASMNGSYEQYF
cdr3_length: 16; d_call: TRBD2; clone_size: .; j_call: TRBJ2-7; v_call: TRBV3-1/TRBV3-2; cdr3_nt: TGTGCCAGCACTTCCTCCCAGCGGGGGGGCCGGAACGAGCAGTACTTC; cdr3_aa: CASTSSQRGGRNEQYF
cdr3_length: 15; d_call: .; clone_size: .; j_call: TRBJ2-5; v_call: TRBV6-1; cdr3_nt: TGTGCCAGCAGTGAACAGCAGGGAGGTCAAGGGACCCAGTACTTC; cdr3_aa: CASSEQQGGQGTQYF
cdr3_length: 14; d_call: TRBD2; clone_size: once; j_call: TRBJ2-4; v_call: TRBV13; cdr3_nt: TGTGCCAGCAGCCCCCGGGGAGGGCAGAACATTCAGTACTTC; cdr3_aa: CASSPRGGQNIQYF
cdr3_length: 14; d_call: TRBD1; clone_size: .; j_call: TRBJ2-7; v_call: TRBV7-9; cdr3_nt: TGTGCCAGCAGCTCCCGACAGGGCTTCTACGAGCAGTACTTC; cdr3_aa: CASSSRQGFYEQYF
cdr3_length: 13; d_call: .; clone_size: once; j_call: TRBJ2-5; v_call: TRBV6-5; cdr3_nt: TGTGCCAGCAGTTGGGCAGGGCAAGAGACCCAGTACTTC; cdr3_aa: CASSWAGQETQYF
cdr3_length: 16; d_call: TRBD1; clone_size: few; j_call: TRBJ1-1; v_call: TRBV6-5; cdr3_nt: TGTGCCAGCAGTTACGGGCCATTCAGGGGGCACACTGAAGCTTTCTTT; cdr3_aa: CASSYGPFRGHTEAFF
cdr3_length: 14; d_call: .; clone_size: .; j_call: TRBJ1-5; v_call: TRBV4-1; cdr3_nt: TGCGCCAGCAGCCCTGCAGGGGCCCTACATCCCCAGCATTTT; cdr3_aa: CASSPAGALHPQHF
cdr3_length: 17; d_call: .; clone_size: .; j_call: TRBJ2-3; v_call: TRBV5-6; cdr3_nt: TGTGCCAGCAGCTTGAGGGCGGCAGGGGTGGGCACAGATACGCAGTATTTT; cdr3_aa: CASSLRAAGVGTDTQYF
cdr3_length: 15; d_call: TRBD2; clone_size: few; j_call: TRBJ2-7; v_call: TRBV29-1; cdr3_nt: TGCAGCGTCGCCGGGACTAGCCTCGTCTCCTACGAGCAGTACTTC; cdr3_aa: CSVAGTSLVSYEQYF
cdr3_length: 13; d_call: .; clone_size: .; j_call: TRBJ1-1; v_call: TRBV19; cdr3_nt: TGTGCCAGTAGTATACAGGGCGGTACTGAAGCTTTCTTT; cdr3_aa: CASSIQGGTEAFF
cdr3_length: 11; d_call: .; clone_size: .; j_call: TRBJ2-1; v_call: TRBV6-5; cdr3_nt: TGTGCCAGCAGTTATAGTAATGAGCAGTTCTTC; cdr3_aa: CASSYSNEQFF
cdr3_length: 15; d_call: TRBD1; clone_size: .; j_call: TRBJ2-7; v_call: TRBV4-1; cdr3_nt: TGCGCCAGCAGCCTCCCGGACAGGGCCCTCTCCGAGCAGTACTTC; cdr3_aa: CASSLPDRALSEQYF
cdr3_length: 16; d_call: .; clone_size: .; j_call: TRBJ1-1; v_call: TRBV25-1; cdr3_nt: TGTGCCAGCAGTGAATACGACAGCCTCTCTAACACTGAAGCTTTCTTT; cdr3_aa: CASSEYDSLSNTEAFF
cdr3_length: 16; d_call: TRBD1; clone_size: .; j_call: TRBJ1-2; v_call: TRBV19; cdr3_nt: TGTGCCAGTAGTACCCATGAGGGGGCGCTTGGCTATGGCTACACCTTC; cdr3_aa: CASSTHEGALGYGYTF
cdr3_length: 14; d_call: TRBD1; clone_size: .; j_call: TRBJ1-2; v_call: TRBV28; cdr3_nt: TGTGCCAGCAGTTTCCAGGGGGCAAACTATGGCTACACCTTC; cdr3_aa: CASSFQGANYGYTF
cdr3_length: 18; d_call: TRBD1; clone_size: .; j_call: TRBJ2-7; v_call: TRBV7-9; cdr3_nt: TGTGCCAGCAGCCCCGGGACAGGGGCCCCCGGAAGGGGATACGAGCAGTACTTC; cdr3_aa: CASSPGTGAPGRGYEQYF
cdr3_length: 14; d_call: TRBD2; clone_size: .; j_call: TRBJ2-1; v_call: TRBV6-2/TRBV6-3; cdr3_nt: TGTGCCAGCAGTTCTGGGACTAGCGACCATGAGCAGTTCTTC; cdr3_aa: CASSSGTSDHEQFF
cdr3_length: 15; d_call: .; clone_size: .; j_call: TRBJ2-7; v_call: TRBV5-1; cdr3_nt: TGCGCCAGCAGCTTGGAATGGACAGCTTCCTACGAGCAGTACTTC; cdr3_aa: CASSLEWTASYEQYF
cdr3_length: 15; d_call: .; clone_size: .; j_call: TRBJ1-3; v_call: TRBV6-5; cdr3_nt: TGTGCCAGCAGTACCGGGTGGGGAGCTGGAAACACCATATATTTT; cdr3_aa: CASSTGWGAGNTIYF
cdr3_length: 13; d_call: .; clone_size: .; j_call: TRBJ1-5; v_call: TRBV7-9; cdr3_nt: TGTGCCAGCAGCGCAGATAGCAATCAGCCCCAGCATTTT; cdr3_aa: CASSADSNQPQHF
cdr3_length: 15; d_call: TRBD1; clone_size: .; j_call: TRBJ2-2; v_call: TRBV5-1; cdr3_nt: TGCGCCAGCAGCTCCGGGACAGGGAACACCGGGGAGCTGTTTTTT; cdr3_aa: CASSSGTGNTGELFF
cdr3_length: 16; d_call: TRBD2; clone_size: .; j_call: TRBJ2-3; v_call: TRBV7-9; cdr3_nt: TGTGCCAGCAGCTTAGACGCGGGGGGTAGTTATGATACGCAGTATTTT; cdr3_aa: CASSLDAGGSYDTQYF
cdr3_length: 17; d_call: TRBD2; clone_size: .; j_call: TRBJ2-5; v_call: TRBV7-8; cdr3_nt: TGTGCCAGCAGCTCGACACCAGGACTAGCGGGCCGAGAGACCCAGTACTTC; cdr3_aa: CASSSTPGLAGRETQYF
cdr3_length: 16; d_call: .; clone_size: .; j_call: TRBJ2-5; v_call: TRBV2; cdr3_nt: TGTGCCAGCAGAGGTTTGTCTGACAAGTACCAAGAGACCCAGTACTTC; cdr3_aa: CASRGLSDKYQETQYF